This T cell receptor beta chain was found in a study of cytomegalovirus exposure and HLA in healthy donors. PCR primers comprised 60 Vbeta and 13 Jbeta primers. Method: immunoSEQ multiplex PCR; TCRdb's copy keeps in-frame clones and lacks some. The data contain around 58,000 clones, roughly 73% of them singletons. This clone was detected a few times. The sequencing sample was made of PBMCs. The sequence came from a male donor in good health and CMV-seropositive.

CDR3 DNA sequence: TGTGCCACCGGCCCCGGGACAATTATCTTCCCTAATGAAAAACTGTTTTTT. It yields the protein CATGPGTIIFPNEKLFF. The chain employs TRBV15 and TRBJ1-4, with D perhaps matching TRBD1 (6 bases). Trimming cost V 8 bases and J 3 bases, with 22 bases left between them. Germline CDR1 LNHNV, CDR2 YYDKDF (reference sequence). This CDR3 contains 17 residues.